This is a list of T cell receptor beta chains from one sample in a study of cytomegalovirus exposure and HLA in healthy donors. Method: immunoSEQ multiplex PCR; TCRdb's copy keeps in-frame clones and lacks some. The top ten hold 2% to 3% of the sample, which has more than 150,000 clones, approximately 84% seen once. Sequencing used PBMCs. These receptors originate from a woman aged 45-59 years in good health and CMV-seropositive. CDR3s include the opening cysteine and the closing phenylalanine or tryptophan. The D gene is left open where the match is weak. The size of a clone is reported for some rows only, either as once, few or many, or as a class for expanded clones.

TRBJ2-7 NA TRBV7-8 TRBD2 TGTGCCAGCAGCTTACGGGGGGGCGAAGGGTCCTACGAGCAGTACTTC CASSLRGGEGSYEQYF
TRBJ2-5 NA TRBV21-1 NA TGTGCCAGCAGCAAAGGTTGGGGCAGGCTCCAAGAGACCCAGTACTTC CASSKGWGRLQETQYF
TRBJ2-1 NA TRBV7-2 NA TGTGCCAGCAGATCTACAGCTTCTTCCTACAATGAGCAGTTCTTC CASRSTASSYNEQFF
TRBJ1-1 NA TRBV11-2 NA TGTGCCAGCAGCTTAGTGGCCGCCCCCTACACTGAAGCTTTCTTT CASSLVAAPYTEAFF
TRBJ2-7 NA TRBV2 NA TGTGCCGCCAACCAGGGGCCGGCATACGAGCAGTACTTC CAANQGPAYEQYF
TRBJ2-3 NA TRBV27 NA TGTGCCAGCAGTCAATCGTGGGGGCTCGGCACAGATACGCAGTATTTT CASSQSWGLGTDTQYF
TRBJ2-2 once TRBV11-2 NA TGTGCCAGCAGCTTCAGGACTACGAACACCGGGGAGCTGTTTTTT CASSFRTTNTGELFF
TRBJ2-1 NA TRBV11-2 TRBD1 TGTGCCAGCAGCTCCGGACAGGGAGACTACAATGAGCAGTTCTTC CASSSGQGDYNEQFF
TRBJ1-4 NA TRBV5-8 TRBD1 TGTGCCAGCAGCTTGGCGGGGACAGTTGGAATTGAAAAACTGTTTTTT CASSLAGTVGIEKLFF
TRBJ1-5 NA TRBV27 NA TGTGCCAGCAGTTTTCGGAGCAATCAGCCCCAGCATTTT CASSFRSNQPQHF
TRBJ2-1 NA TRBV5-8 NA TGTGCCAGCAGGGACCGGGACACCTCCTACAATGAGCAGTTCTTC CASRDRDTSYNEQFF
TRBJ1-2 NA TRBV7-9 NA TGTGCCAGCAGTCCCACGGAGGGTGGCTACACCTTC CASSPTEGGYTF
TRBJ1-1 NA TRBV4-1 NA TGCGCCAGCAGCCGAACAGAGAACACTGAAGCTTTCTTT CASSRTENTEAFF
TRBJ1-2 NA TRBV29-1 TRBD1 TGCAGCGGACTAGGGGGACAGGGGGAGGGCTACACCTTC CSGLGGQGEGYTF
TRBJ1-2 NA TRBV5-1 NA TGCGCCAGCAGCACGGACAGTGGTGGCTACACCTTC CASSTDSGGYTF
TRBJ2-7 NA TRBV6-1 TRBD2 TGTGCCAGCAGTGAACAAGCGGGGGGGCCCCACGAGCAGTACTTC CASSEQAGGPHEQYF
TRBJ1-2 NA TRBV6-6 NA TGTGCCAGCAGTTACTCGACAGGTGGCTACACCTTC CASSYSTGGYTF
TRBJ1-1 once TRBV11-2 NA TGTGCCAGCGGGGTGAGAGGGGGATCAACTGAAGCTTTCTTT CASGVRGGSTEAFF
TRBJ2-3 NA TRBV4-1 NA TGCGCCAGCAGCCAATTACCAGGCCAAGGCACAGATACGCAGTATTTT CASSQLPGQGTDTQYF
TRBJ2-1 NA TRBV5-4 NA TGTGCCAGCAGCTTCCCGGGGGCCTACAATGAGCAGTTCTTC CASSFPGAYNEQFF
TRBJ2-3 NA TRBV10-3 NA TGTGCCATCAGTGAGTCGAGAGGGGGGGCAGATACGCAGTATTTT CAISESRGGADTQYF
TRBJ1-1 NA TRBV15 TRBD1 TGTGCCACCACGACAGGGTTTTTGAACACTGAAGCTTTCTTT CATTTGFLNTEAFF
TRBJ2-2 NA TRBV4-3 TRBD2 TGCGCCAGCAGCCGTACTAGCGGGGCAGGGGGCGGGGAGCTGTTTTTT CASSRTSGAGGGELFF
TRBJ1-1 NA TRBV29-1 NA TGCAGCGTTGAACCGGGATGGTACACTGAAGCTTTCTTT CSVEPGWYTEAFF
TRBJ2-1 NA TRBV4-3 TRBD1 TGCGCCAGCAGCCGGACGGGACAGCTATCCTACAATGAGCAGTTCTTC CASSRTGQLSYNEQFF
TRBJ1-2 NA TRBV19 NA TGTGCCAGTAGTAACAGGGAAGGTCATGGCTACACCTTC CASSNREGHGYTF
TRBJ2-3 few TRBV27 NA TGTGCCAGCAGGTCTAGCACAGATACGCAGTATTTT CASRSSTDTQYF
TRBJ2-5 NA TRBV10-3 TRBD2 TGTGCCACACGGGATGGAGCGGGGGGGAAAGAGACCCAGTACTTC CATRDGAGGKETQYF
TRBJ2-3 NA TRBV7-8 NA TGTGCCAGCAGCTCGGACTCTGGCACGCAGTATTTT CASSSDSGTQYF
TRBJ1-5 NA TRBV6-6 TRBD1 TGTGCCAGCAGTTACCCAGGGGGTGCCAATCAGCCCCAGCATTTT CASSYPGGANQPQHF